These 29 T cell receptor beta chains share one sample of origin, sequenced in a study of tumor-infiltrating lymphocytes in oesophageal squamous cell carcinoma. TCRdb independently ran MiXCR on the PCR reads; one entry per CDR3 protein. The sample contains 15,000 to 20,000 distinct CDR3 sequences, around 50% of which appear only once. Sequencing input: esophageal tumor tissue. These receptors were taken from a male donor with esophageal squamous cell carcinoma.

The chain uses TRBV7-2 and TRBJ2-4; D uncertain. This CDR3 has 15 amino acids. V shed 4 bases and J shed 8 bases, with 18 bases lying between them. CDR1 and CDR2 (germline): SGHTA, FQGNSA. The CDR3 spells CASSSLDVSWHIQYF. CDR3 DNA sequence: TGTGCCAGCAGCTCACTGGACGTAAGTTGGCACATTCAGTACTTC.

In its sample, this clonotype was seen many times. A much more abundant neighbour one base away suggests this may be a read error. This chain uses TRBV7-3 with TRBJ2-7, with a weak D call TRBD1 (6 bases). CDR3 length equals 12 residues. V gave up 3 bases and J gave up 7 bases, with 10 bases separating them. Germline CDR1 reads SGHTA; CDR2 reads FQGTGA. CDR3 nucleotides: TGTGCCAGCAGCTTGACAGGTAATGAGCAGTACTTC. Amino acids: CASSLTGNEQYF.

This sequence joins TRBV12-3 or TRBV12-4 and TRBJ2-1; no firm D call. The J call may be incorrect, as the DNA end agrees better with TRBJ2-5. The CDR3 runs 13 residues. The CDR3 here is CASSLLRQETQYF. In DNA form, the CDR3 reads TGTGCCAGCAGTTTACTTAGGCAAGAGACCCAGTACTTC.

As to this clonotype: The final CDR3 position lacks the conserved phenylalanine or tryptophan, pointing to a likely read error. The limits of the CDR3 on the DNA are not certain, so only TCRdb's listed CDR3 is given. V and J are TRBV5-4 and TRBJ2-6; TRBD2 is taken as the D call from the table, unchecked against the DNA. Inclusive of both ends, the CDR3 amounts to 21 amino acids. CDR1 is SGHNT, CDR2 YYREEE, per germline (reference sequence). The chain's CDR3 is CASSPGTSGILGSYNEQFFGA.

In its sample, this clonotype was seen many times. The rearrangement joins TRBV27 to TRBJ2-1; D remains ambiguous. Germline values: CDR1 MNHEY, CDR2 SMNVEV (reference sequence). The V gene lost 6 bases and the J gene lost 0 bases, with 15 bases spanning the gap. The CDR3 runs 16 residues. The DNA of the CDR3 is TGTGCCAGCAGGACCCTGCCGCAGAGCTCCTACAATGAGCAGTTCTTC. This sequence encodes CASRTLPQSSYNEQFF.

V is TRBV7-6 and J is TRBJ2-1; unclear D gene. The assigned J gene may be wrong: the sequence end matches TRBJ2-7 better. Germline CDR1 is SGHVS and CDR2 is FNYEAQ. This CDR3 is 12 amino acids long. Here the CDR3 DNA reads TGTGCCAGCAGCTTCTCCTTCTACGAGCAGTACTTC. Protein product: CASSFSFYEQYF.

V is TRBV12-3 or TRBV12-4 and J is TRBJ2-6; no clear D gene. This CDR3 has 15 residues. With 1 base removed from V and 2 bases from J, the gap between germline ends came to 6 bases. The CDR3 sequence is CASSLETTGANVLTF. As DNA, the CDR3 is TGTGCCAGCAGTTTAGAAACAACTGGGGCCAACGTCCTGACTTTC.

This chain joins TRBV24-1 and TRBJ2-3, with 13 bases fitting TRBD2. There are 18 residues in the CDR3. Germline V gene data show CDR1 as KGHDR and CDR2 as SFDVKD. Trimming at V came to 4 bases and at J to 0 bases, leaving 6 bases not matched to a gene. This CDR3 is CATSEPVLAGGSTDTQYF. In DNA form, the CDR3 reads TGTGCCACCAGTGAACCCGTACTAGCGGGGGGGAGCACAGATACGCAGTATTTT.

This clonotype was detected a few times. Compared with germline, one end of the junction differs, possibly owing to a read error. The chain is built from TRBV7-6 and TRBJ1-6; 8 bases line up with TRBD1. CDR1 and CDR2 from the germline V gene are SGHVS and FNYEAQ. The CDR3 spans 17 residues. The CDR3 is CASSPVGDTGGYYEQYF. CDR3 nucleotides: TGTGCCAGCAGCCCAGTAGGGGATACAGGGGGTTACTACGAGCAGTACTTT. The full variable domain, completed using reference TRBV7-6 and TRBJ1-6, is GAGVSQSPRYKVTKRGQDVALRCDPISGHVSLYWYRQALGQGPEFLTYFNYEAQQDKSGLPNDRFSAERPEGSISTLTIQRTEQRDSAMYRCASSPVGDTGGYYEQYFGNGTRLTVT.

This clonotype is medium-sized in the sample. The chain combines TRBV25-1 with TRBJ2-3; 11 bases match TRBD2. J gave up 5 bases and V 9 bases, and 4 bases lay outside the gene matches. This CDR3 is built from 13 residues. CDR1 is MGHDK and CDR2 is SYGVNS in the germline V gene. The CDR3 is CASLAGGGDTQYF. In DNA, the CDR3 is TGTGCCAGTCTAGCGGGAGGAGGAGATACGCAGTATTTT.

Points on this clonotype: Because the CDR3 is missing its conserved closing phenylalanine or tryptophan, this is likely a read error. The limits of the CDR3 on the DNA are not certain, so only TCRdb's listed CDR3 is given. The chain is built from TRBV5-1 and TRBJ1-6. The CDR3 spans 17 amino acids, including both terminal residues. Germline assignment: CDR1 SGHRS and CDR2 YFSETQ. This chain's CDR3 is CASREGPSEAGEQFFGP.

In its sample, this clonotype is large. The CDR3 DNA reads TGTGCCAGCAGCCTAAGCGGGAGGTATAAGGATGAGCAGTTCTTC. As protein: CASSLSGRYKDEQFF. The chain combines TRBV7-3 with TRBJ2-1; 9 nucleotides align to TRBD2. The V segment lost 5 bases and the J segment 8 bases; nucleotides outside the gene matches: 10. CDR1 and CDR2 from the germline V gene are SGHTA and FQGTGA. The length of the CDR3 is 15 residues.

This clonotype came up many times. This chain connects TRBV2 to TRBJ2-3; D is uncertain. CDR1 is SNHLY, CDR2 FYNNEI, per germline. The germline V and J ends were trimmed by 0 bases and 6 bases, with 7 bases remaining between them. CDR3 size: 13 residues. Here the CDR3 reads CASSEALRDTQYF. DNA for the CDR3: TGTGCCAGCAGTGAAGCGCTTCGGGATACGCAGTATTTT.

Ten or more counts support this clonotype. This chain uses TRBV7-2 with TRBJ2-7; 8 bases fit TRBD2. This CDR3 spans 20 amino acids. Germline CDR1 and CDR2: SGHTA and FQGNSA. With V trimmed by 2 bases and J by 1 base, 19 bases remained unmatched. The CDR3: CASSLRALGGANSGSYEQYF. The CDR3 region has the DNA TGTGCCAGCAGCTTACGTGCCCTCGGGGGGGCGAACTCCGGGTCCTACGAGCAGTACTTC.

The chain couples TRBV6-1 to TRBJ2-7; D is undetermined. The DNA end favors TRBJ2-1, so the J call may be wrong. The CDR3 covers 12 residues. Looked up from germline, CDR1 is MNHNS and CDR2 is SASEGT. The CDR3 sequence: CASSEGYYEQFF. The CDR3 DNA reads as TGTGCCAGCAGTGAAGGGTACTACGAGCAGTTCTTC.

In DNA form, the CDR3 reads TGTGCCAGCAGTTACCTCGGACAGGGGGAGACCCAGTACTTC. Residues: CASSYLGQGETQYF. This chain links TRBV6-6 with TRBJ2-5; 9 bases map to TRBD1. Germline CDR1 is MNHNY and CDR2 is SVGAGI (reference sequence). This CDR3 spans 14 amino acids. Trimming removed 2 bases from V and 5 bases from J; junction bases left unmatched: 3.

This clonotype was found a few times. The rearrangement links TRBV12-3 or TRBV12-4 to TRBJ2-7; 10 nucleotides align to TRBD2. The J call may not be correct, given that the DNA end is closer to TRBJ2-1. The CDR3 sequence is 13 residues long. The CDR3 reads CASRPGTSVEQFF. The CDR3 DNA follows: TGTGCCAGCAGGCCCGGGACTAGCGTTGAGCAGTTCTTC.

V is TRBV28 and J is TRBJ2-7, with 7 nucleotides matching TRBD2. Germline lookup yields CDR1 MDHEN and CDR2 SYDVKM. The CDR3 is 14 amino acids. The trim removed 4 bases at V and 2 bases at J, leaving 5 bases unmatched. DNA for the CDR3: TGTGCCAGCAGTTCGGGGGGAAGGGCCTACGAGCAGTACTTC. Its protein is CASSSGGRAYEQYF.

Ten or more counts support this clonotype. The V gene is TRBV5-1, the J gene TRBJ2-2; the D is unclear. CDR3 length equals 15 residues. CDR1 is SGHRS, CDR2 YFSETQ, per germline. Between the trimmed V and J ends, which lost 0 bases and 0 bases, there was a span of 6 bases. In nucleotides, the CDR3 is TGCGCCAGCAGCTTGGACAGACCGAACACCGGGGAGCTGTTTTTT. Protein: CASSLDRPNTGELFF.

The chain is built from TRBV10-3 and TRBJ2-7; D unresolved. Near its end, the DNA agrees better with TRBJ2-5, so the J call may be wrong. This CDR3 is built from 13 residues. Germline V CDR1 and CDR2: ENHRY, SYGVKD. CDR3 bases: TGTGCCATCAAAGCCCCAAGTTTGGGGACCCAGTACTTC. Translating it yields CAIKAPSLGTQYF.

This clonotype ranks as medium-sized. J is TRBJ2-1 and V is TRBV2; TRBD2 is a possible D gene (6 bases). Per the germline V gene, CDR1 is SNHLY and CDR2 is FYNNEI. Trimming pared 10 bases from V and 14 bases from J, leaving 18 bases between. The CDR3 loop spans 11 amino acids. In nucleotides, the CDR3 is TGTGCCACCTCCGAGGAGGGGCGTAAGTTCTTC. Protein product: CATSEEGRKFF.

The chain recombines TRBV12-3 or TRBV12-4 with TRBJ2-7; TRBD2 agrees at 8 bases. With V trimmed by 3 bases and J by 5 bases, 6 bases remained unmatched. CDR3 length: 14 amino acids. The CDR3 loop reads CASSFGTSLNEQYF. CDR3 DNA: TGTGCCAGCAGTTTTGGGACTAGTTTAAACGAGCAGTACTTC.

This clonotype occurred many times. The chain has TRBV6-1 and TRBJ2-1; 9 bases are a match to TRBD1. The end of the DNA is better explained by TRBJ2-7, so the J call may be wrong. The CDR3 loop spans 14 amino acids. Germline V gene data show CDR1 as MNHNS and CDR2 as SASEGT. Here the CDR3 DNA reads TGTGCCAGCAGCCTAGGACAGGGGTACAATGAGCAGTACTTC. This translates into CASSLGQGYNEQYF.

This chain joins TRBV14 and TRBJ1-2; the D is unclear. V lost 1 base to trimming and J lost 3 bases, with 9 bases between them. The germline CDR1 and CDR2 sequences are SGHDN and FVKESK. There are 14 residues in the CDR3. CDR3 loop: CASSQGVGYYGYTF. The CDR3 bases are TGTGCCAGCAGCCAAGGAGTAGGGTACTATGGCTACACCTTC.

The V and J genes are TRBV7-4 and TRBJ2-7; 7 bases align to TRBD1. The CDR3 has 16 residues. Germline assignment: CDR1 SGHVT and CDR2 SQSDAQ. The J segment lost 8 bases and the V segment lost 5 bases, leaving 18 bases of the junction unmatched. This CDR3 reads CASSPPTVQGSVKQYF. The CDR3 DNA reads as TGTGCCAGCAGCCCCCCCACGGTACAGGGGAGTGTCAAGCAGTACTTC.

About this clonotype itself: Its ends do not fully match the called genes, so a read error is possible. This chain joins TRBV6-2 or TRBV6-3 and TRBJ1-6, with a possible D match to TRBD1 (5 bases). The CDR3 length is 15 residues. CDR1 is MNHEY and CDR2 is SVGEGT in the germline V gene. The CDR3 here is CASTSLTGSYNEQYF. In DNA, the CDR3 is TGTGCCAGCACTTCCCTCACAGGCTCCTACAATGAGCAGTACTTT.

The rearrangement uses TRBV7-2 and TRBJ1-4; no clear D. The CDR3 consists of 15 residues. Trimming took 2 bases from V and 5 from J, leaving 12 bases between them. Germline V lookup: CDR1 SGHTA, CDR2 FQGNSA. CDR3 in amino acids: CASSLSWTANEKLFF. DNA of the CDR3: TGTGCCAGCAGCTTAAGTTGGACTGCCAATGAAAAACTGTTTTTT.

The chain uses TRBV6-5 and TRBJ2-3; D is unresolved. Between the trimmed V and J ends, which lost 6 bases and 0 bases, there was a span of 13 bases. The CDR3 contains 15 residues. Germline lookup yields CDR1 MNHEY and CDR2 SVGAGI. CDR3: CASSALDSSTDTQYF. The DNA of the CDR3 is TGTGCCAGCAGCGCCCTAGACTCCAGCACAGATACGCAGTATTTT.

Worth noting for this clonotype: At one of its ends the junction is not consistent with the germline gene, which may arise from a read error. The chain uses TRBV28 and TRBJ2-5; tentatively, D is TRBD1 or TRBD2 (5 bases each). The CDR3 has 11 residues. The germline V gene encodes CDR1 MDHEN and CDR2 SYDVKM. CDR3 region: CASRARGEQFF. The CDR3 region has the DNA TGTGCCAGCAGGGCGAGAGGGGAGCAGTTCTTT.